This T cell receptor beta chain was sequenced during a study of cytomegalovirus exposure and HLA in healthy donors. The CDR3 contains 14 residues. Trimming removed 6 bases from V and 1 base from J, with 15 bases in between. CDR1 is SQVTM, CDR2 ANQGSEA, per germline. In the PCR, 60 Vbeta and 13 Jbeta primers were used. The protocol was immunoSEQ multiplex PCR, while the TCRdb copy is restricted to in-frame clones and leaves out a portion. The sample records 180,000 or so clones, around 80% being singletons. This TCR was recovered from a woman in her 30s in good health and CMV-seronegative. The V and J genes are TRBV29-1 and TRBJ1-1; tentatively, D is TRBD1 (5 bases). The material sequenced was PBMCs. Here the CDR3 DNA reads TGCAGCGTCCCTAGGGGTGCCTGGAACACTGAAGCTTTCTTT. This translates into CSVPRGAWNTEAFF.